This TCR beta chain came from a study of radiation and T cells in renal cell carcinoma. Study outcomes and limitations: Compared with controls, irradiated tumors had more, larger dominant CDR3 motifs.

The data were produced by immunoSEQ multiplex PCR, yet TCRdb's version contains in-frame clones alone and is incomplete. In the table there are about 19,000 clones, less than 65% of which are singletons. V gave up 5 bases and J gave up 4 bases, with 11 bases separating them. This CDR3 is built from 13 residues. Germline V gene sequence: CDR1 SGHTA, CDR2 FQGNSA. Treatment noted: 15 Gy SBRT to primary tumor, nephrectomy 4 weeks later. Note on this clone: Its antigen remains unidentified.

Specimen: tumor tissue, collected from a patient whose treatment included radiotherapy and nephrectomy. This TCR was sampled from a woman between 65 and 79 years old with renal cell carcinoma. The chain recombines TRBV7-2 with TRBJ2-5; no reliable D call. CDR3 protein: CASSPGGVETQYF. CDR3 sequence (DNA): TGTGCCAGCAGCCCAGGTGGGGTAGAGACCCAGTACTTC.